Shown below are 14 T cell receptor beta chains from a single sample sequenced in a study of T-cell reconstitution after alpha-beta-depleted transplantation in children. Molecular barcoding with unique molecular identifiers was used for the TCRbeta library. TCRdb redid the calling of the PCR reads with MiXCR, one entry per CDR3 protein. This sample has roughly 340,000 distinct CDR3 sequences; around 15% occur once, and the top ten carry roughly 41%. This material consisted of PBMCs, mostly from graft donor cells, taken 360 days after TCRalphabeta/CD19-depleted stem cell transplant. The receptors were sampled from a male patient aged 2-10 years who had a stem cell transplant for acute lymphoblastic leukemia, so the T cells may come from the graft donor.

In this sample, this clonotype turned up a few times. In nucleotides, the CDR3 is TGTGCCAGCAGCTTATACGGCGGTCGGGCCTACAATGAGCAGTTCTTC. The encoded protein is CASSLYGGRAYNEQFF. The gene calls are TRBV7-8 and TRBJ2-1; D gene uncertain. This CDR3 spans 16 amino acids. V dropped 2 bases and J dropped 2 bases, with 13 bases sitting between them. CDR1 and CDR2 (germline): SGHVS, FQNEAQ.

Many counts were recorded for this clonotype. This rearrangement joins TRBV7-2 to TRBJ1-5; no definite D call. The CDR3 contains 11 residues. The germline V gene has CDR1 SGHTA and CDR2 FQGNSA. Trimming took 2 bases from V and 9 from J, leaving 5 bases between them. CDR3 coding DNA: TGTGCCAGCAGCTTAAGTGGGCCCCAGCATTTT. It is translated as CASSLSGPQHF. Complete variable domain (other parts from reference TRBV7-2 and TRBJ1-5): GAGVSQSPSNKVTEKGKDVELRCDPISGHTALYWYRQSLGQGLEFLIYFQGNSAPDKSGLPSDRFSAERTGGSVSTLTIQRTQQEDSAVYLCASSLSGPQHFGDGTRLSIL.

In this sample, this clonotype turned up a few times. The chain has TRBV27 and TRBJ2-1, with 11 bases fitting TRBD2. The CDR3 sequence is 17 residues long. The ends lost 6 bases at V and 0 bases at J; junction bases unmatched: 7. In germline, CDR1 is MNHEY, CDR2 SMNVEV (reference sequence). CDR3 in DNA: TGTGCCAGCAGCCATCGACTAGCGGGAAACTCCTACAATGAGCAGTTCTTC. Translation: CASSHRLAGNSYNEQFF.

The V call is TRBV11-2, the J call TRBJ2-3; 9 bases agree with TRBD2. CDR3 length equals 15 residues. V lost 4 bases to trimming and J lost 0 bases; unmatched junction nucleotides: 2. Germline loops: CDR1 SGHAT, CDR2 FQNNGV. CDR3 in DNA: TGTGCCAGCAGCTACCTAGCGGGAAGCACAGATACGCAGTATTTT. It is translated as CASSYLAGSTDTQYF.

The chain employs TRBV14 and TRBJ2-1; TRBD2 agrees at 9 bases. Germline lookup yields CDR1 SGHDN and CDR2 FVKESK. The CDR3 contains 19 residues. The V segment lost 4 bases and the J segment 7 bases; nucleotides outside the gene matches: 20. This chain's CDR3 is CASSRTVRPSGISSNEQFF. CDR3 coding DNA: TGTGCCAGCAGCCGAACGGTCCGGCCTAGCGGGATCTCGTCGAATGAGCAGTTCTTC.

This clonotype was counted a few times. The chain employs TRBV2 and TRBJ2-2, with D tentatively TRBD2 (5 bases). V lost 6 bases and J lost 8, with 10 bases in between. The CDR3 extends over 12 amino acids. The germline gives CDR1 SNHLY, CDR2 FYNNEI. CDR3: CASSIRTGELFF. The CDR3 nucleotides are TGTGCCAGCAGCATTAGGACTGGGGAGCTGTTTTTT. The full variable domain, with the rest looked up from reference TRBV2 and TRBJ2-2, is EPEVTQTPSHQVTQMGQEVILRCVPISNHLYFYWYRQILGQKVEFLVSFYNNEISEKSEIFDDQFSVERPDGSNFTLKIRSTKLEDSAMYFCASSIRTGELFFGEGSRLTVL.

This chain uses TRBV4-1 with TRBJ1-2, with no clear D. CDR1 MGHRA and CDR2 YSYEKL come from the germline V gene. V gave up 1 base and J gave up 4 bases, with 10 bases separating them. The CDR3 totals 14 residues. The CDR3 DNA reads as TGCGCCAGCAGCCAAGGCTCGTCCGCCTATGGCTACACCTTC. Protein product: CASSQGSSAYGYTF.

The chain couples TRBV28 to TRBJ2-7; 9 bases align to TRBD2. After removal of 3 bases from V and 4 bases from J, the junction contained 16 bases not matched to a gene. The germline V gene encodes CDR1 MDHEN and CDR2 SYDVKM. This CDR3 region has 18 residues. Here the CDR3 DNA reads TGTGCCAGCAGTTTCAGACTAGCGGAACCCAAAGGGAATTACGAGCAGTACTTC. Translating it yields CASSFRLAEPKGNYEQYF.

This clonotype occurred many times. This chain uses TRBV29-1 with TRBJ2-3; D perhaps matches TRBD1 (6 bases). Germline V gives CDR1 SQVTM, CDR2 ANQGSEA. The CDR3 is made up of 14 amino acids. With 6 bases removed from V and 2 bases from J, the gap between germline ends came to 15 bases. The CDR3 DNA is TGCAGCGTCCGAGGGACATCACACACAGATACGCAGTATTTT. Translated: CSVRGTSHTDTQYF.

This chain links TRBV6-5 with TRBJ2-3, with D possibly matching TRBD2 (5 bases). CDR3 length: 19 amino acids. The V end was cut by 6 bases, the J end by 0 bases, with 25 bases between. Per the germline V gene, CDR1 is MNHEY and CDR2 is SVGAGI. The CDR3 DNA reads TGTGCCAGCAGGTACCAATGGCTAGCAGGCGGCGCGAGCACAGATACGCAGTATTTT. Amino acids: CASRYQWLAGGASTDTQYF.

CDR3 amino acids: CSVEGAETQYF. The CDR3, as DNA: TGCAGCGTTGAGGGGGCAGAGACCCAGTACTTC. The chain employs TRBV29-1 and TRBJ2-5, with a possible D match to TRBD1 (6 bases). The V end lost 3 bases, the J end lost 4 bases, and 6 bases lay between the germline ends. Germline CDR1 and CDR2: SQVTM and ANQGSEA. CDR3 length: 11 residues.

The genes are TRBV6-5 and TRBJ2-5; 9 bases align to TRBD2. Trimming at V came to 7 bases and at J to 2 bases, leaving 5 bases not matched to a gene. This CDR3 has 14 amino acids. Per the germline V gene, CDR1 is MNHEY and CDR2 is SVGAGI. The CDR3 loop is CASKGLAHQETQYF. The CDR3 nucleotides are TGTGCCAGCAAAGGACTAGCGCATCAAGAGACCCAGTACTTC.

The chain recombines TRBV6-2 or TRBV6-3 with TRBJ1-1; D is perhaps TRBD1 (6 bases). V was trimmed by 0 bases and J by 5 bases, leaving 16 bases between them. Looked up from germline, CDR1 is MNHEY and CDR2 is SVGEGT. The CDR3 has 16 amino acids. The CDR3 region has the DNA TGTGCCAGCAGTTACTCGAGAGTGGGGGCCAGGACTGAAGCTTTCTTT. Translating it yields CASSYSRVGARTEAFF.

The gene calls are TRBV12-3 or TRBV12-4 and TRBJ1-6; 9 bases align to TRBD1. The CDR3 runs to 16 residues. Losses at the gene ends were 5 bases for V and 4 bases for J; bases not matched to a gene: 6. The CDR3 nucleotides read TGTGCCAGCAGTCCTTCGACAGGGGGGTATAATTCACCCCTCCACTTT. Its protein product is CASSPSTGGYNSPLHF.